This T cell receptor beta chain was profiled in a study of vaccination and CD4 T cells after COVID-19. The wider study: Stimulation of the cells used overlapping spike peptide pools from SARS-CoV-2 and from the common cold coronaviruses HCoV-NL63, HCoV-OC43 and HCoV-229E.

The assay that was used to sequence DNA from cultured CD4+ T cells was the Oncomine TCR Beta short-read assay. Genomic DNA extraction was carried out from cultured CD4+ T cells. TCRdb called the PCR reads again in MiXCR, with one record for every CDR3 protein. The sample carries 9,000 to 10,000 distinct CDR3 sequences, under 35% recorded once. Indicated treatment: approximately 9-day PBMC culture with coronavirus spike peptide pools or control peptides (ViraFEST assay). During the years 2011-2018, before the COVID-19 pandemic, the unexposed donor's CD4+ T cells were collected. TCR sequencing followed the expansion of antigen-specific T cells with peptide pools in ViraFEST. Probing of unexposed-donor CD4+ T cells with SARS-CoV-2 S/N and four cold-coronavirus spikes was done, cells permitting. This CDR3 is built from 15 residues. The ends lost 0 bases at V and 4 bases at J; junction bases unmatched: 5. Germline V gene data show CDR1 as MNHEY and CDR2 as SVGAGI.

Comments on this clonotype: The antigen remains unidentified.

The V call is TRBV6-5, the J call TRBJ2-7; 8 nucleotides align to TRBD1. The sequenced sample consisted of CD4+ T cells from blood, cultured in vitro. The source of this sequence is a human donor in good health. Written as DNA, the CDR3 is TGTGCCAGCAGTTACTCGGGTCAGGGGGCTTACGAGCAGTACTTC. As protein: CASSYSGQGAYEQYF.